This TCR beta chain comes out of a study of cytomegalovirus exposure and HLA in healthy donors. Study background: The early release's HLA-typed donors yielded approximately 82 million unique TCRs.

Regarding the study as a whole: Most TCR sequences were rare, but some public TCRs occurred in many donors. Some V segments (TRBV6-2 and TRBV6-3 among them) were excluded as indistinguishable.

Healthy donors of bone marrow made up the group. This clone was seen once. Its antigen is unidentified. The CDR3 length is 13 residues. In germline, CDR1 is MDHEN, CDR2 SYDVKM. Unmatched junction bases numbered 7, after V lost 6 bases and J lost 8 bases. Vbeta (60) and Jbeta (13) primers were used in the PCR. The data were produced by immunoSEQ multiplex PCR, yet TCRdb's version contains in-frame clones alone and is incomplete. The top ten hold about 4% of the sample, which has 50,000 to 70,000 clones, 80% seen once. This sequence joins TRBV28 and TRBJ1-2; 9 bases align to TRBD1. This receptor was obtained from a middle-aged woman in good health and CMV-seronegative. Source material: PBMCs. The CDR3 region has the DNA TGTGCCAGCAGAGACCGGGACAGGGAAGGCTACACCTTC. Translating gives CASRDRDREGYTF.